What follows describes a single TCR beta chain. The specificity of this receptor is unknown. No much larger clone exists at a distance of one base, and base qualities are not known. Enrolling through a virtual design, the prospective study's participants ranged in age from roughly 18 to 90 years and lived across 20 to 30 United States geographic areas. In the prospective study, participants were assigned to cohorts based on the clinical history participants reported in a screening survey and a study questionnaire. In the prospective study, whole blood, serum and a nasopharyngeal or oropharyngeal swab were collected from each participant by mobile phlebotomists. Additional blood draws and questionnaires over an approximately two-month period could optionally be provided by prospective study participants. Blood samples from the prospective study were shipped frozen or at room temperature prior to DNA extraction.

Taken from the germline V gene (reference sequence), the CDR1 and CDR2 loops are LNHNV and YYDKDF. There are 17 amino acids in the CDR3, from cysteine to phenylalanine inclusive. Of the read, only the CDR3 DNA is kept; its 51 bases are in frame from base 1. The junction shows trimming of 1 base on V and 2 bases on J, and the gene matches do not reach 6 bases of it. The data were taken from a study of blood T cell repertoires in COVID-19 (dated by TCRdb to the early 2020s). Regarding the study in general: Collaborator samples came from the United States, Italy and Spain and covered acute and convalescent phases of COVID-19. The material from the prospective study consisted of cDNA or gDNA derived from T cells, B-cell-depleted T cells, or PBMCs. The dataset comprised deeply sampled blood TCRbeta repertoires from subjects exposed to, actively infected with, or recovered from COVID-19. The repertoires were made available in a free public database intended to serve as a resource for research on the immune response to SARS-CoV-2. Samples were obtained from the ongoing ImmuneRACE study (first 160 participants) and from 1,254 subjects provided by 6 global collaborators. The sample metadata nearly always contained a de-identified subject ID, COVID-19 status, age in years and sex. Where available, HLA class I and class II types were taken from metadata supplied by the sample provider and were not determined by assay-based typing. Results the study describes overall, beyond this receptor: The amount of clinical and demographic metadata varied by source and participant and was provided uncurated.

TCRbeta CDR3 regions were amplified from genomic DNA by means of the immunoSEQ Assay, a bias-controlled multiplex PCR. Turning to the authors' computational methods: The number of nucleated cells in each sample was estimated from the amplification of reference gene primers within the assay. Sequence reads were collapsed and filtered to measure the absolute abundance of every unique TCRbeta CDR3 rearrangement. For each sample, productive Simpson clonality was calculated by taking the square root of Simpson's diversity index across productive rearrangements. Held by TCRdb, this immuneACCESS table contains in-frame sequences only and omits some clones. Under half of the omission traces to an unresolved V gene where checked; the cause of the rest is unknown. The V and J calls and clone size were taken over from that table, and D and trimming were inferred from the DNA. This sample comprises roughly 250,000 clones, approximately 90% of them detected only once. The ten largest clones capture roughly 6% of the sample.

Material for sequencing was PBMCs or T cells enriched from blood (not recorded which). The sequence is built from TRBV15 and TRBJ1-5, and 9 junctional nucleotides match TRBD1. The sequence was collected from a woman in her twenties or thirties with acute COVID-19. The CDR3 protein: CATSRGGQGKGNQPQHF. The DNA reads TGTGCCACCAGCAGAGGGGGACAGGGAAAGGGCAATCAGCCCCAGCATTTT.